This entry concerns a single TCR beta chain. The data belong to a study of control samples from healthy donors and cancer patients. Clones were read by immunoSEQ multiplex PCR, and TCRdb kept only the in-frame ones, dropping some. The sample includes 89,000 or so clones, 80% to 90% seen only once; the top ten take roughly 20%. The CDR3 extends over 13 amino acids. Germline V lookup: CDR1 SGHDN, CDR2 FVKESK. V was cut by 1 base and J by 8 bases, with 8 bases left in between. The source of this sequence is a man aged 45 to 65 in good health. The sample was blood. This chain links TRBV14 with TRBJ1-4, with unresolved D. CDR3 amino acids: CASSQGPFEKLFF. CDR3 sequence (DNA): TGTGCCAGCAGCCAAGGTCCATTCGAAAAACTGTTTTTT.